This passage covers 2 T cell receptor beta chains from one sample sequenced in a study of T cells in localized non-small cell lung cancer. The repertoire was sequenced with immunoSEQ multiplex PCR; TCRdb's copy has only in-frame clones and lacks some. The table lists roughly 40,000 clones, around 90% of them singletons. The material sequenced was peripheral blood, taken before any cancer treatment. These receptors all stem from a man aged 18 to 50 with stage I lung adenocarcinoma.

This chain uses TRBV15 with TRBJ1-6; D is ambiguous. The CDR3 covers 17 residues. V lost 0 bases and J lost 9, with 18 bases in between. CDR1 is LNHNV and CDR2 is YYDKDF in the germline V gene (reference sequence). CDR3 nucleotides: TGTGCCACCAGCAGAGATAAATTGGTGATGATGGGTTCACCCCTCCACTTT. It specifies CATSRDKLVMMGSPLHF.

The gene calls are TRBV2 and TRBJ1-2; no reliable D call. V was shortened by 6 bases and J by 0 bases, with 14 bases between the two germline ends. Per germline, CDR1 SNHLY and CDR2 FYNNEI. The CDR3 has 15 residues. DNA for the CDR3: TGTGCCAGCAGGGGAGACACTTACTCTAACTATGGCTACACCTTC. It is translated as CASRGDTYSNYGYTF.